The 27 T cell receptor beta chains below all came from one sample that was sequenced in a study of identical twins. A single record per CDR3 protein comes from TCRdb applying MiXCR to the 5' RACE reads. The sample includes approximately 680,000 distinct CDR3 sequences, under 8.5% of them seen just once. The same specimen was also included in a second study, on yellow fever vaccine responses in identical twins.

The specimen was PBMCs. The receptors derive from a woman between 18 and 30 years old in good health.

This clonotype was seen at least ten times. V and J are TRBV7-9 and TRBJ2-7; D is possibly TRBD1 or TRBD2 (6 bases each). Germline lookup yields CDR1 SEHNR and CDR2 FQNEAQ (reference sequence). CDR3 length: 14 residues. Trimming removed 3 bases at V and 5 bases at J, with 14 bases between. CDR3 nucleotides: TGTGCCAGCAGCTTTACAGGGAGGTTGGACGAGCAGTACTTC. Amino acid sequence: CASSFTGRLDEQYF. Full variable domain (rest looked up from reference TRBV7-9 and TRBJ2-7): DTGVSQNPRHKITKRGQNVTFRCDPISEHNRLYWYRQTLGQGPEFLTYFQNEAQLEKSRLLSDRFSAERPKGSFSTLEIQRTEQGDSAMYLCASSFTGRLDEQYFGPGTRLTVT.

This chain connects TRBV2 to TRBJ2-3, with TRBD2 identical over 7 bases. J lost 5 bases, V lost 4 bases, and 6 bases had no gene match. Germline CDR1 SNHLY, CDR2 FYNNEI. The CDR3 runs to 14 residues. DNA of the CDR3: TGTGCCAGCAGTGGGCTAGCGGTGGAAGATACGCAGTATTTT. Protein sequence: CASSGLAVEDTQYF.

The rearrangement links TRBV3-1 to TRBJ2-1; D ambiguous. The CDR3 is 15 amino acids. V lost 4 bases, J lost 2 bases, and 12 bases lay in between. Germline CDR1 and CDR2: LGHDT and YNNKEL (reference sequence). As DNA, the CDR3 is TGTGCCAGCAGCCTCCCCCGGGTCGCCTACAATGAGCAGTTCTTC. Translating it yields CASSLPRVAYNEQFF.

There are many counts of this clonotype. V is TRBV7-9 and J is TRBJ2-2; TRBD1 matches 11 bases. Germline V gene sequence: CDR1 SEHNR, CDR2 FQNEAQ (reference sequence). Trimming took 5 bases from V and 4 from J; bases not matched to a gene: 3. The CDR3 length is 15 residues. Written as DNA, the CDR3 is TGTGCCAGCAGCGGACAGGGGGCTATCACCGGGGAGCTGTTTTTT. Residues: CASSGQGAITGELFF.

The sample holds many counts of this clonotype. This chain uses TRBV10-3 with TRBJ1-5; D is unresolved. The germline V gene has CDR1 ENHRY and CDR2 SYGVKD. The CDR3 extends over 13 amino acids. Trimming cost V 4 bases and J 5 bases, with 9 bases left between them. The CDR3 DNA is TGTGCCATCAGTGTTGACAAATATCAGCCCCAGCATTTT. Its translation: CAISVDKYQPQHF.

This chain connects TRBV28 to TRBJ2-1, with 13 bases aligning to TRBD2. V lost 5 bases to trimming and J lost 4 bases; unmatched junction nucleotides: 8. The CDR3 extends over 17 amino acids. Per the germline V gene, CDR1 is MDHEN and CDR2 is SYDVKM. The CDR3 protein is CASSPGTSGALYNEQFF. CDR3 nucleotides: TGTGCCAGCAGTCCCGGGACTAGCGGGGCCCTATACAATGAGCAGTTCTTC.

This sequence joins TRBV20-1 and TRBJ2-3; TRBD2 aligns across 11 bases. Looked up from germline, CDR1 is DFQATT and CDR2 is SNEGSKA (reference sequence). The CDR3 is 15 residues long. V gave up 3 bases and J gave up 5 bases; unmatched junction bases: 7. CDR3 residues: CSASPLAGVVDTQYF. CDR3 DNA sequence: TGCAGTGCTAGCCCACTAGCGGGAGTGGTAGATACGCAGTATTTT.

The table lists this clonotype with many counts. The rearrangement joins TRBV15 to TRBJ2-1, with D hard to call. Trimming took off 0 bases at V and 0 bases at J, with 9 bases between the two ends. CDR3 length: 16 residues. CDR1 LNHNV and CDR2 YYDKDF come from the germline V gene (reference sequence). CDR3 in DNA: TGTGCCACCAGCAGAGAATCGTCTATCTCCTACAATGAGCAGTTCTTC. This gives the protein CATSRESSISYNEQFF.

J is TRBJ1-6 and V is TRBV6-5, with D possibly TRBD1 on 6 matching bases. CDR3 length equals 16 residues. Deletions cut 0 bases from V and 7 bases from J, with 13 bases between. Per the germline V gene, CDR1 is MNHEY and CDR2 is SVGAGI. CDR3 nucleotides: TGTGCCAGCAGTTACTCCGGACAGACCCTCAATTCACCCCTCCACTTT. Protein sequence: CASSYSGQTLNSPLHF.

This clonotype was found a few times. This CDR3 is CASSPLLTSYNEQFF. CDR3 DNA: TGTGCCAGCAGCCCCCTACTGACCTCCTACAATGAGCAGTTCTTC. The chain has TRBV4-2 and TRBJ2-1, with D unresolved. The CDR3 sequence is 15 residues long. V lost 4 bases and J 0 bases, leaving 10 bases between the germline ends. Per the germline V gene, CDR1 is LGHNA and CDR2 is YNFKEQ.

In this sample, this clonotype turned up many times. The chain has TRBV6-5 and TRBJ2-2, with a possible D match to TRBD2 (5 bases). The germline gives CDR1 MNHEY, CDR2 SVGAGI. Trimming removed 6 bases at V and 6 bases at J, with 23 bases between. The CDR3 sequence is 17 residues long. The CDR3 sequence is CASSYRIGLLEAGELFF. The DNA for the CDR3 is TGTGCCAGCAGCTACCGTATCGGACTGCTTGAGGCCGGGGAGCTGTTTTTT.

The table lists this clonotype with many counts. The J gene is TRBJ2-5, the V gene TRBV25-1; either TRBD1 or TRBD2 may fit D (5 bases each). The germline V gene has CDR1 MGHDK and CDR2 SYGVNS. Deletions cut 1 base from V and 5 bases from J, with 14 bases between. The CDR3 runs to 15 residues. The CDR3 nucleotides read TGTGCCAGCAGTGAATCCGGGACCTCTTTGGAGACCCAGTACTTC. Translating gives CASSESGTSLETQYF.

This clonotype showed up just a few times. The chain carries TRBV15 and TRBJ2-7, with 7 bases that match TRBD2. This CDR3 spans 16 amino acids. Trimming took 1 base from V and 7 from J; bases not matched to a gene: 13. Germline assignment: CDR1 LNHNV and CDR2 YYDKDF (reference sequence). The DNA of the CDR3 is TGTGCCACCAGCAGAGTGTCCGGGACCGACGGGGGGGAGCAGTACTTC. This sequence encodes CATSRVSGTDGGEQYF.

This clonotype was seen a few times. The gene calls are TRBV7-2 and TRBJ1-3; D is unclear. V was clipped by 5 bases and J by 0 bases, with 14 bases between them. The CDR3 extends over 16 amino acids. Germline CDR1 SGHTA, CDR2 FQGNSA. As DNA, the CDR3 is TGTGCCAGCAGCACCCTTCCCGGGCGCTCTGGAAACACCATATATTTT. It codes for CASSTLPGRSGNTIYF.

This clonotype was counted many times. The chain couples TRBV18 to TRBJ1-1; D call uncertain. Germline V lookup: CDR1 KGHSH, CDR2 LQKENI. This CDR3 is 13 amino acids long. The ends were cut back, 8 bases at V and 1 base at J, with 11 bases in the middle. CDR3 nucleotides: TGTGCCAGCAGTCCCCCGGGGAACACTGAAGCTTTCTTT. Its translation: CASSPPGNTEAFF.

V gene TRBV10-2 combines with J gene TRBJ2-5; 12 bases match TRBD2. J gave up 5 bases and V 7 bases, and 11 bases lay outside the gene matches. This CDR3 contains 16 residues. Per germline, CDR1 WSHSY and CDR2 SAAADI. DNA of the CDR3: TGCGCCAGCATTGACGGACTAGCGGGACTGTGGGAGACCCAGTACTTC. This sequence encodes CASIDGLAGLWETQYF.

This rearrangement joins TRBV7-9 to TRBJ2-7; 9 nucleotides line up with TRBD1. Trimming at V came to 5 bases and at J to 4 bases, leaving 6 bases not matched to a gene. This CDR3 has 14 amino acids. CDR1 and CDR2 from the germline V gene are SEHNR and FQNEAQ (reference sequence). The DNA of the CDR3 is TGTGCCAGCAGCCACGGACAGGGGAGGTACGAGCAGTACGTC. It is translated as CASSHGQGRYEQYV.

The rearrangement uses TRBV18 and TRBJ2-7; D might be TRBD1 (5 bases). The CDR3 has 14 residues. V was shortened by 6 bases and J by 0 bases, with 12 bases between the two germline ends. Germline V gene sequence: CDR1 KGHSH, CDR2 LQKENI. CDR3 bases: TGTGCCAGCTCCGAGACAGCGAGCTCCTACGAGCAGTACTTC. It specifies CASSETASSYEQYF.

Only a few counts were recorded for this clonotype. The rearrangement links TRBV20-1 to TRBJ2-3; 8 nucleotides align to TRBD2. Germline V gene data show CDR1 as DFQATT and CDR2 as SNEGSKA (reference sequence). The V segment lost 0 bases and the J segment 0 bases; nucleotides outside the gene matches: 8. This CDR3 comprises 17 residues. The CDR3 coding sequence is TGCAGTGCTAGAGATAGCGGGCCTAGCGGGAGCACAGATACGCAGTATTTT. This sequence encodes CSARDSGPSGSTDTQYF.

The chain has TRBV11-2 and TRBJ1-6; tentative D call: TRBD1 (5 bases). CDR3 length equals 14 residues. Germline V gives CDR1 SGHAT, CDR2 FQNNGV. V dropped 5 bases and J dropped 10 bases, with 15 bases sitting between them. The CDR3, as DNA: TGTGCCAGCAGCGCCCAGGGTGTAGGGTCACCCCTCCACTTT. Amino acid sequence: CASSAQGVGSPLHF. Full variable domain (remainder filled in from reference TRBV11-2 and TRBJ1-6): EAGVAQSPRYKIIEKRQSVAFWCNPISGHATLYWYQQILGQGPKLLIQFQNNGVVDDSQLPKDRFSAERLKGVDSTLKIQPAKLEDSAVYLCASSAQGVGSPLHFGNGTRLTVT.

This clonotype came up many times. This chain links TRBV5-1 with TRBJ2-1; 7 bases line up with TRBD1. This CDR3 is 13 amino acids long. The trim removed 7 bases at V and 7 bases at J, leaving 8 bases unmatched. CDR1 SGHRS and CDR2 YFSETQ come from the germline V gene. In nucleotides, the CDR3 is TGCGCCAGCCACAGGGGATCGGAGAATGAGCAGTTCTTC. This encodes CASHRGSENEQFF.

Comment on this clonotype: A much larger clone lies a single base off, so this may be a read error. The chain couples TRBV28 to TRBJ2-3; 8 bases are shared with TRBD2. The CDR3 is 14 residues long. From germline, CDR1 is MDHEN and CDR2 SYDVKM. This chain's CDR3 is CVSSRGGSVDTQYF. CDR3 nucleotide sequence: TGTGTCAGCAGCCGGGGGGGCAGCGTCGATACGCAGTATTTT.

This clonotype was counted at least ten times. The chain has TRBV10-1 and TRBJ2-3; 10 positions match TRBD2. Germline V gene sequence: CDR1 WNHNN, CDR2 SYGVQD (reference sequence). The V gene end was trimmed by 0 bases and the J gene end by 6 bases; junction bases not matched to a gene: 6. The CDR3 has 16 amino acids. The CDR3 DNA reads TGCGCCAGCAGTGAGTCTAAGCGGGGGGGCCGCGATACGCAGTATTTT. It encodes CASSESKRGGRDTQYF.

This clonotype was observed a single time. The chain is built from TRBV7-2 and TRBJ2-5, with D perhaps given as TRBD1 or TRBD2 (8 bases each). The CDR3 spans 23 residues. The germline CDR1 and CDR2 sequences are SGHTA and FQGNSA. With 3 bases removed from V and 4 bases from J, the gap between germline ends came to 39 bases. The CDR3: CASSFHYPQGGRTSGPGLETQYF. CDR3 DNA: TGTGCCAGCAGCTTCCACTACCCACAGGGGGGAAGAACTAGCGGCCCAGGACTAGAGACCCAGTACTTC.

In this sample, this clonotype turned up many times. CDR3: CASSLIKELLEKLFF. Here the CDR3 DNA reads TGTGCCAGCAGTTTAATTAAGGAGCTCCTCGAAAAACTGTTTTTT. V usage is TRBV12-3 or TRBV12-4 and J usage is TRBJ1-4, with D hard to call. Trimming took off 2 bases at V and 8 bases at J, with 15 bases between the two ends. The CDR3 runs to 15 residues.

The J gene is TRBJ2-1, the V gene TRBV10-3; the D gene is possibly TRBD2 (5 bases). This CDR3 comprises 14 residues. Germline CDR1 reads ENHRY; CDR2 reads SYGVKD. The germline V and J ends were trimmed by 2 bases and 4 bases, with 9 bases remaining between them. This chain's CDR3 is CAISERDGYNEQFF. CDR3 nucleotide sequence: TGTGCCATCAGTGAGCGGGATGGGTACAATGAGCAGTTCTTC.

V usage is TRBV7-6 and J usage is TRBJ2-7; 7 nucleotides agree with TRBD1. This CDR3 has 15 amino acids. Trimming took 2 bases from V and 3 from J; bases not matched to a gene: 7. Germline loops: CDR1 SGHVS, CDR2 FNYEAQ. CDR3 DNA: TGTGCCAGCAGCTTATTGGCCAGACAGGGCTACGAGCAGTACTTC. This codes for CASSLLARQGYEQYF.